This is a list of T cell receptor beta chains from one sample in a study of blood T cell repertoires in COVID-19. TCRdb's copy holds only in-frame clones and misses some; the assay was immunoSEQ multiplex PCR. The table includes 450,000 to 500,000 clones, approximately 86% detected once. Sequencing used PBMCs or T cells enriched from blood (not recorded which). These receptors were collected from a woman aged 55-69 years who had recovered from COVID-19. Each CDR3 is given with its conserved first and last residue. The D gene is left open where the match is weak. Clone size, where shown, is once, few, many, or a class for clones that have expanded.

d_call	clone_size	v_call	j_call	cdr3_nt	cdr3_aa
.	once	TRBV10-3	TRBJ2-5	TGTGCCATCAGTGAGTACGGGGGAGGAGAGACCCAGTACTTC	CAISEYGGGETQYF
TRBD1	few	TRBV16	TRBJ1-1	TGTGCCAGCAGCGCCGGGACAGTTAACACTGAAGCTTTCTTT	CASSAGTVNTEAFF
.	.	TRBV9	TRBJ2-1	TGTGCCAGCAGCTCCGGGGTCATTTTGAACTACAATGAGCAGTTCTTC	CASSSGVILNYNEQFF
.	once	TRBV12-5	TRBJ1-5	TGTGCTAGTGGTTACAGGGTGGGGGATAGCAATCAGCCCCAGCATTTT	CASGYRVGDSNQPQHF
.	.	TRBV2	TRBJ2-3	TGTGCCAGCAGTGGGTCAGCGGGCACAGATACGCAGTATTTT	CASSGSAGTDTQYF
.	.	TRBV6-1	TRBJ2-7	TGTGCCAGCAGTGAAAACGCGGGAATCCCCCCCTACGAGCAGTACTTC	CASSENAGIPPYEQYF
.	.	TRBV10-3	TRBJ2-2	TGTGCCATCAGTGATAGCCGGCGCACCGGGGAGCTGTTTTTT	CAISDSRRTGELFF
.	.	TRBV3-1/TRBV3-2	TRBJ2-7	TGTGCCAGCAGCCCCCCCGGCGCCGGCGGCGAGCAGTACTTC	CASSPPGAGGEQYF
TRBD1	.	TRBV4-1	TRBJ1-6	TGCGCCAGCAGCCGACCAGACAGGGTATCACCCCTCCACTTT	CASSRPDRVSPLHF
TRBD1	.	TRBV19	TRBJ2-3	TGTGCCAGTGTTGGGGTGCGACAGGGTCTCGCAGATACGCAGTATTTT	CASVGVRQGLADTQYF
.	.	TRBV25-1	TRBJ1-4	TGTGCCAGCAGTGAACCGGCAGGGGCTAATGAAAAACTGTTTTTT	CASSEPAGANEKLFF
.	.	TRBV24-1	TRBJ1-2	TGTGCCACCAGTGATCGTTTATCTAACTATGGCTACACCTTC	CATSDRLSNYGYTF
.	few	TRBV9	TRBJ1-6	TGTGCCAGCAGCGCCGGGGACACCCCCTTCTATAATTCACCCCTCCACTTT	CASSAGDTPFYNSPLHF
.	.	TRBV6-5	TRBJ1-3	TGTGCCAGCAGTTCTGACGGGAGGGGAAACACCATATATTTT	CASSSDGRGNTIYF
.	.	TRBV20-1	TRBJ1-1	TGCAGTGCTAGCAGAACTGAAGCTTTCTTT	CSASRTEAFF
.	.	TRBV7-8	TRBJ1-5	TGTGCCAGCAGCTTAGTCGACAGATTTCAGCCCCAGCATTTT	CASSLVDRFQPQHF
.	.	TRBV5-1	TRBJ1-1	TGCGCCAGCAGCTCGAGGGGGGGCCCTGAAGCTTTCTTT	CASSSRGGPEAFF
TRBD1	.	TRBV2	TRBJ1-6	TGTGCCGGGATGACAGGGGCCAATTCACCCCTCCACTTT	CAGMTGANSPLHF
TRBD2	.	TRBV5-1	TRBJ2-3	TGCGCCAGCAGCTCCGGGGGGACAGATACGCAGTATTTT	CASSSGGTDTQYF
.	.	TRBV24-1	TRBJ2-2	TGTGCCACCAGTGACGGACACCTGGTCACCGGGGAGCTGTTTTTT	CATSDGHLVTGELFF
TRBD1	.	TRBV24-1	TRBJ2-1	TGTGCCACCAGTGAGGCACAGGGGGGAAGCTCCTACAATGAGCAGTTCTTC	CATSEAQGGSSYNEQFF
TRBD1	.	TRBV27	TRBJ1-5	TGTGCCAGCAGTCGACAGGGGACGATGTTGCCCCAGCATTTT	CASSRQGTMLPQHF
.	.	TRBV24-1	TRBJ1-5	TGTGCCACCAGTGATTCCCAGGGGTTTAGCAATCAGCCCCAGCATTTT	CATSDSQGFSNQPQHF
.	.	TRBV20-1	TRBJ2-1	TGCAGTGCCCGGGGAACGAATGAGCAGTTCTTC	CSARGTNEQFF
.	.	TRBV10-3	TRBJ2-7	TGTGCCATCAGTACAGCTATGAGCTCCTACGAGCAGTACTTC	CAISTAMSSYEQYF